These 6 T cell receptor beta chains share one sample of origin, sequenced in a study of lymphopenia after photon versus proton radiotherapy. The method was immunoSEQ multiplex PCR; TCRdb's version includes in-frame clones alone and lacks a portion of them. The repertoire has roughly 20,000 clones, over 80% of them found once; the top ten carry under 7.5%. The source was peripheral blood, collected from a patient treated with photon-based radiotherapy. The source is a man aged 60-69 years with pancreatic cancer.

The rearrangement links TRBV11-2 to TRBJ2-3; D is perhaps TRBD1 (5 bases). Germline values: CDR1 SGHAT, CDR2 FQNNGV. The V gene lost 0 bases and the J gene lost 3 bases, with 13 bases spanning the gap. This CDR3 comprises 16 residues. DNA of the CDR3: TGTGCCAGCAGCTTAGATCAGGGTTTTTTGACAGATACGCAGTATTTT. This encodes CASSLDQGFLTDTQYF.

This clone was observed a few times. The rearrangement uses TRBV5-6 and TRBJ1-6, with a tentative D call TRBD1 (6 bases). CDR3 length equals 14 residues. Trimming took 1 base from V and 8 from J, leaving 10 bases between them. Germline V gene data show CDR1 as SGHDT and CDR2 as YYEEEE. The CDR3 loop reads CASSLRGAYSPLHF. The DNA for the CDR3 is TGTGCCAGCAGCTTGCGGGGGGCGTATTCACCCCTCCACTTT. Together with reference TRBV5-6 and TRBJ1-6, the CDR3 gives the full variable domain: DAGVTQSPTHLIKTRGQQVTLRCSPKSGHDTVSWYQQALGQGPQFIFQYYEEEERQRGNFPDRFSGHQFPNYSSELNVNALLLGDSALYLCASSLRGAYSPLHFGNGTRLTVT.

The rearrangement links TRBV4-1 to TRBJ1-3; D remains unclear. CDR1 and CDR2 (germline): MGHRA, YSYEKL. CDR3 length: 17 amino acids. V lost 3 bases, J lost 0 bases, and 15 bases lay in between. CDR3 sequence: CASSQGFGPNSGNTIYF. The DNA for the CDR3 is TGCGCCAGCAGCCAGGGGTTCGGGCCGAACTCTGGAAACACCATATATTTT.

This chain connects TRBV6-6 to TRBJ2-3; D possibly corresponds to TRBD1 (6 bases). V was trimmed by 4 bases and J by 13 bases, leaving 21 bases between them. Germline V lookup: CDR1 MNHNY, CDR2 SVGAGI (reference sequence). This CDR3 has 14 residues. CDR3 loop: CASSFQTVDRTKYF. CDR3 in DNA: TGTGCCAGCAGTTTCCAGACCGTGGACAGAACGAAGTATTTT.

This clone has only one observation. The chain has TRBV13 and TRBJ1-1, with a possible D match to TRBD1 (5 bases). The CDR3 sequence is 17 residues long. V was cut by 4 bases and J by 3 bases, with 21 bases left in between. Germline CDR1 and CDR2: PRHDT and FYEKMQ (reference sequence). The CDR3 region is CASSSEDLATGDTEAFF. Here the CDR3 DNA reads TGTGCCAGCAGCTCAGAAGACTTGGCCACGGGGGACACTGAAGCTTTCTTT.

This chain connects TRBV19 to TRBJ2-5; D not resolved. The J call may be mistaken, given a closer DNA end match to TRBJ2-7. The CDR3 totals 11 residues. Germline V gene lookup returns CDR1 LNHDA and CDR2 SQIVND (reference sequence). CDR3 amino acids: CASSTVYEQYF. CDR3 DNA sequence: TGTGCCAGTAGTACCGTCTACGAGCAGTACTTC.